The next 11 T cell receptor beta chains were all read from a single sample in a study of blood T cells in healthy people across ages. A sample-barcoded 5' primer and a J-beta primer mix were used in a second PCR of about 6 to 12 cycles. TCRdb processed the 5' RACE reads anew with MiXCR; each CDR3 protein has one entry. The sample includes approximately 1.5 million distinct CDR3 sequences, roughly 30% of them seen just once. Source material: blood. Source of these receptors: a woman between 25 and 40 years old in good health.

This clonotype has only a few counts. The rearrangement uses TRBV3-1 and TRBJ1-4; the D gene is possibly TRBD1 (6 bases). Germline V gene sequence: CDR1 LGHDT, CDR2 YNNKEL (reference sequence). CDR3 length: 16 residues. V dropped 0 bases and J dropped 2 bases, with 10 bases sitting between them. The chain's CDR3 is CASSQDRGATNEKLFF. The CDR3 coding sequence is TGTGCCAGCAGCCAAGACAGGGGCGCGACTAATGAAAAACTGTTTTTT.

J is TRBJ2-5 and V is TRBV11-1; D is undetermined. The germline V and J ends were trimmed by 9 bases and 5 bases, with 13 bases remaining between them. CDR3 length: 12 amino acids. Germline CDR1 SGHAT, CDR2 FQDESV (reference sequence). The CDR3 DNA is TGTGCCAGTACACTTACCGGGGAGACCCAGTACTTC. It yields the protein CASTLTGETQYF.

This sequence joins TRBV20-1 and TRBJ2-7; D is possibly TRBD1 (6 bases). Trimming cost V 0 bases and J 4 bases, with 16 bases left between them. Germline CDR1 and CDR2: DFQATT and SNEGSKA (reference sequence). This CDR3 is 15 amino acids long. CDR3 amino acids: CSARDPGTQKYEQYF. DNA of the CDR3: TGCAGTGCTAGAGATCCAGGGACACAGAAATACGAGCAGTACTTC.

This clonotype showed up just once. The gene calls are TRBV7-6 and TRBJ2-2; 9 nucleotides align to TRBD1. Germline CDR1 and CDR2: SGHVS and FNYEAQ. V trimming: 3 bases; J trimming: 3 bases; junction bases outside the gene matches: 2. This CDR3 comprises 15 residues. The CDR3 DNA reads TGTGCCAGCAGCTTCACAGGGGGCGACACCGGGGAGCTGTTTTTT. Amino acids: CASSFTGGDTGELFF. The full variable domain, rest sourced from reference TRBV7-6 and TRBJ2-2, is GAGVSQSPRYKVTKRGQDVALRCDPISGHVSLYWYRQALGQGPEFLTYFNYEAQQDKSGLPNDRFSAERPEGSISTLTIQRTEQRDSAMYRCASSFTGGDTGELFFGEGSRLTVL.

This clonotype was found once. The CDR3 spells CASSFRGISSTYAMNTEAFF. Here the CDR3 DNA reads TGTGCCAGCTCATTCAGAGGGATCAGCTCCACATATGCGATGAACACTGAAGCTTTCTTT. The chain joins TRBV18 to TRBJ1-1; no definite D call. CDR1 and CDR2 (germline): KGHSH, LQKENI. The CDR3 has 20 residues. Trimming removed 5 bases at V and 0 bases at J, with 28 bases between.

J is TRBJ2-3 and V is TRBV27; D possibly corresponds to TRBD1 (5 bases). The CDR3 length is 14 residues. Germline CDR1 MNHEY, CDR2 SMNVEV (reference sequence). Trimming stripped 11 bases from V and 5 bases from J, with 20 bases between. CDR3 bases: TGTGCCGGCTCTCGTGGCCAGGGCGTAGATACGCAGTATTTT. This encodes CAGSRGQGVDTQYF.

The rearrangement uses TRBV6-2 or TRBV6-3 and TRBJ1-2; weak D call: TRBD1 (6 bases). CDR3 length equals 11 residues. The germline gives CDR1 MNHEY, CDR2 SVGEGT. Trimming pared 11 bases from V and 7 bases from J, leaving 14 bases between. The CDR3, as DNA: TGTGCCGCACAGGGTGTAAGTGGCTACACCTTC. Its protein product is CAAQGVSGYTF.

Concerning this clonotype: A read error may account for a junction end that differs from germline. J is TRBJ1-2 and V is TRBV27; tentatively, D is TRBD1 (6 bases). The CDR3 totals 16 residues. Germline V gene data show CDR1 as MNHEY and CDR2 as SMNVEV (reference sequence). The CDR3 bases are TGTGCCAGCAGTCCATCCCTTCGGGGGGCGAGCTATGGCCACACCTTC. Encoded protein: CASSPSLRGASYGHTF.

The chain links TRBV28 to TRBJ2-3, with TRBD1 matching 9 bases. The CDR3 is 15 residues long. Germline-derived CDR1 and CDR2 are MDHEN and SYDVKM. J lost 3 bases, V lost 6 bases, and 7 bases had no gene match. This CDR3 is CASSAGTGNTDTQYF. CDR3 coding DNA: TGTGCCAGCAGCGCCGGGACAGGGAATACAGATACGCAGTATTTT.

Of note for this clonotype: The germline gene is not matched at one end of the junction; a read error may be the cause. The CDR3 nucleotides read TGTGTCAGCAGCCTTGCCCGGACTAGCTTCGATGAGCAGTTCTTC. It is translated as CVSSLARTSFDEQFF. This chain uses TRBV7-9 with TRBJ2-1, with 8 bases fitting TRBD2. The CDR3 loop spans 15 amino acids. The germline gives CDR1 SEHNR, CDR2 FQNEAQ (reference sequence). Full variable domain (remainder filled in from reference TRBV7-9 and TRBJ2-1): DTGVSQNPRHKITKRGQNVTFRCDPISEHNRLYWYRQTLGQGPEFLTYFQNEAQLEKSRLLSDRFSAERPKGSFSTLEIQRTEQGDSAMYLCVSSLARTSFDEQFFGPGTRLTVL.

The genes are TRBV11-2 and TRBJ2-3; 11 nucleotides line up with TRBD2. Trimming cost V 1 base and J 0 bases; bases outside gene matches: 6. The CDR3 consists of 18 residues. Germline V gene data show CDR1 as SGHAT and CDR2 as FQNNGV. CDR3 sequence: CASSLVLAGGSSTDTQYF. CDR3 in DNA: TGTGCCAGCAGCTTAGTGCTAGCGGGGGGCTCTAGCACAGATACGCAGTATTTT.